This T cell receptor beta chain was identified in a study of cytotoxic CD8 clonotypes in ibrutinib-treated CLL. Study information: The study included 11 relapsed/refractory and 15 treatment-naive patients; roughly 18 had IGHV unmutated disease. Response specimens were obtained following a median treatment duration of around 12 months, with a range of 6 to 36.

Some clones are missing from TCRdb's copy, which holds only in-frame ones; the method was immunoSEQ multiplex PCR. The table records about 120,000 clones, 58% of them present only once. A remark on this clone: Its antigen is currently unknown.

The CDR3 is made up of 16 amino acids. Germline CDR1 is SGHRS and CDR2 is YFSETQ. V was pared by 1 base and J by 6 bases, with 10 bases of the junction left unmatched. The study's findings and limits: Private clonotypes, not public ones, expanded at ibrutinib response.

The sample in question was PBMCs, obtained after 24 months of ibrutinib treatment. The chain recombines TRBV5-1 with TRBJ2-1, with TRBD2 matching over 7 bases. This clonotype was obtained from a human donor with chronic lymphocytic leukemia. CDR3 nucleotide sequence: TGCGCCAGCAGCTTGACTGGACTAGTCGTTGGCAATGAGCAGTTCTTC. Amino acid sequence: CASSLTGLVVGNEQFF.